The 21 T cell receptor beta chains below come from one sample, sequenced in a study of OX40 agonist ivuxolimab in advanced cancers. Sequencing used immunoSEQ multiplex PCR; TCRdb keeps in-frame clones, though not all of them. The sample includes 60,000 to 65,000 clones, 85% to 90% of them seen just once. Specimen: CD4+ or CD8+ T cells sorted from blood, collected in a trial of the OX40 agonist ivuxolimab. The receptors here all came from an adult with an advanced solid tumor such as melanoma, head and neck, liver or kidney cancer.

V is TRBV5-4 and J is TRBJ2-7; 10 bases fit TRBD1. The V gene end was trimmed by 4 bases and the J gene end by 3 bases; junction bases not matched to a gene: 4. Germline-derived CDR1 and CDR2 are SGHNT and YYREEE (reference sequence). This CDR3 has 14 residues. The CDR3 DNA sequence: TGTGCCAGCAGCCCGGGACAGGGGAACTACGAGCAGTACTTC. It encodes CASSPGQGNYEQYF.

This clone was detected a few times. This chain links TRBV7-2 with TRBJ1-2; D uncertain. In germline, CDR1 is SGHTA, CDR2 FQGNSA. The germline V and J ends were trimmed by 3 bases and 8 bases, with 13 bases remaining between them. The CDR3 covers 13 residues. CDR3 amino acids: CASSFPPVRGYTF. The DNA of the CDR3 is TGTGCCAGCAGCTTCCCCCCTGTGCGGGGCTACACCTTC.

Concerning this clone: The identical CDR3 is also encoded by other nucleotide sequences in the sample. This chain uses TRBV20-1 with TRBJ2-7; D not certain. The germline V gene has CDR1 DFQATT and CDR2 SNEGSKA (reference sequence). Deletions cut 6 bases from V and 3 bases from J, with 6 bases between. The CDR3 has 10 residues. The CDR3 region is CSAGFYEQYF. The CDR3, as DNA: TGCAGTGCCGGTTTCTACGAGCAGTACTTC.

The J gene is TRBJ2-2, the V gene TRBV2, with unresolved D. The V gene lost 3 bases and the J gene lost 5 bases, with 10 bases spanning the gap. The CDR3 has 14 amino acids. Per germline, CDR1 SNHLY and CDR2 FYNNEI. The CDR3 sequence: CASSELLLTGELFF. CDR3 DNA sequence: TGTGCCAGCAGTGAGTTACTTCTAACCGGGGAGCTGTTTTTT.

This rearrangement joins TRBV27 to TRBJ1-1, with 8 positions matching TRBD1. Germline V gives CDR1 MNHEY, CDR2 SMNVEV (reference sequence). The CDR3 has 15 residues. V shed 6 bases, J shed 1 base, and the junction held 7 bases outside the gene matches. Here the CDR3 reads CASRRTGTTNTEAFF. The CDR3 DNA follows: TGTGCCAGCAGACGGACAGGGACCACGAACACTGAAGCTTTCTTT.

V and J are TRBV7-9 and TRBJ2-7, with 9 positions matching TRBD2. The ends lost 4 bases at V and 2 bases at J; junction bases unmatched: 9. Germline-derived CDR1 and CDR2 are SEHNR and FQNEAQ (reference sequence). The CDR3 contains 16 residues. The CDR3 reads CASSSGLAGSAYEQYF. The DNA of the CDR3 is TGTGCCAGCAGCTCAGGGCTAGCGGGATCCGCCTACGAGCAGTACTTC.

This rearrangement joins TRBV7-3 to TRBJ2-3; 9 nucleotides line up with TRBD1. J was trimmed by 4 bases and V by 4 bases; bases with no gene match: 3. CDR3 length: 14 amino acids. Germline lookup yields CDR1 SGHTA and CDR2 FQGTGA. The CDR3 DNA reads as TGTGCCAGCAGCTCACAGGGGGCCTCAGATACGCAGTATTTT. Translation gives CASSSQGASDTQYF.

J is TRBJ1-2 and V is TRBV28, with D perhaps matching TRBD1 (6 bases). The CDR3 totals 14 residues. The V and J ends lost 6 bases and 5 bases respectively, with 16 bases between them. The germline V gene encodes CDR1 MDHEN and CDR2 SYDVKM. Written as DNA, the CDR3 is TGTGCCAGCAGCCGGACAGCGACCTTTTATGGCTACACCTTC. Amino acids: CASSRTATFYGYTF.

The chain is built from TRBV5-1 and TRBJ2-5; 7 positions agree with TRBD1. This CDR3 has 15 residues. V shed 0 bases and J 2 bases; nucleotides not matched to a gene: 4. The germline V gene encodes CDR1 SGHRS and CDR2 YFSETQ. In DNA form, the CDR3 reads TGCGCCAGCAGCTTGGATCCAGGGGGACAAGAGACCCAGTACTTC. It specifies CASSLDPGGQETQYF. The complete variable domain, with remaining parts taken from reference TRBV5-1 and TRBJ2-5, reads KAGVTQTPRYLIKTRGQQVTLSCSPISGHRSVSWYQQTPGQGLQFLFEYFSETQRNKGNFPGRFSGRQFSNSRSEMNVSTLELGDSALYLCASSLDPGGQETQYFGPGTRLLVL.

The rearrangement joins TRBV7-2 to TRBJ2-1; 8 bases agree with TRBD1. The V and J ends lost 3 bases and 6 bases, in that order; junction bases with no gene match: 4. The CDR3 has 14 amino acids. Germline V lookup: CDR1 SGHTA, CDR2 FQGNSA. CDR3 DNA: TGTGCCAGCAGCTTGGACAGGGCCGGCAATGAGCAGTTCTTC. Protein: CASSLDRAGNEQFF.

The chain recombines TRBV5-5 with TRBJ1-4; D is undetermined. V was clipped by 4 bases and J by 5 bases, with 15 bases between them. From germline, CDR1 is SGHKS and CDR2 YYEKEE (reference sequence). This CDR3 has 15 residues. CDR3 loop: CASSAGFVDNEKLFF. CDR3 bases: TGTGCCAGCAGCGCCGGTTTTGTGGACAATGAAAAACTGTTTTTT.

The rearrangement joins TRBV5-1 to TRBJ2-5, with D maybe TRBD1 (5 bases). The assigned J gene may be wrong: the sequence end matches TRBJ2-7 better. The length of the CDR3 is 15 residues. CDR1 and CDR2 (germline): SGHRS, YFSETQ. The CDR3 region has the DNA TGCGCCAGCAGTCCCGCCCAGGGTCTGTCCTACGAGCAGTACTTC. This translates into CASSPAQGLSYEQYF.

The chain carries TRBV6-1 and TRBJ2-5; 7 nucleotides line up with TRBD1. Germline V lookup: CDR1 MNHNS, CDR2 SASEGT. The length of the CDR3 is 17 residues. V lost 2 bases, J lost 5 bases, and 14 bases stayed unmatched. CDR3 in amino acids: CASSEMMTGRGLETQYF. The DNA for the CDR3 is TGTGCCAGCAGTGAAATGATGACCGGCAGGGGGTTGGAGACCCAGTACTTC.

The chain's CDR3 is CASSLDGTRYGYTF. The CDR3 DNA is TGCGCCAGCAGCTTGGATGGGACACGCTATGGCTACACCTTC. The J gene is TRBJ1-2, the V gene TRBV5-1, with D possibly matching TRBD1 (6 bases). Germline V gene data show CDR1 as SGHRS and CDR2 as YFSETQ. CDR3 length equals 14 residues. V lost 0 bases and J lost 4, with 10 bases in between.

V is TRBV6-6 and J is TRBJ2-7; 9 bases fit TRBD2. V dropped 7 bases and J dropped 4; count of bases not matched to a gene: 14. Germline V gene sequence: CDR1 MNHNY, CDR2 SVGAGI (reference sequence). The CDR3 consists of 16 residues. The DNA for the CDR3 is TGTGCCAGCACCCACGGTGGCGGGAGGGCCCTATACGAGCAGTACTTC. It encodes CASTHGGGRALYEQYF.

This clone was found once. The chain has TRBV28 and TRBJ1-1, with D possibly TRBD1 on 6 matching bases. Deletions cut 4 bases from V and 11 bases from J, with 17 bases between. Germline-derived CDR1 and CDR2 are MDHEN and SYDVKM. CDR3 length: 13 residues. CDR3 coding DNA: TGTGCCAGCAGTTCCCTCCGACAGGATGCGGCTTTCTTT. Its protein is CASSSLRQDAAFF.

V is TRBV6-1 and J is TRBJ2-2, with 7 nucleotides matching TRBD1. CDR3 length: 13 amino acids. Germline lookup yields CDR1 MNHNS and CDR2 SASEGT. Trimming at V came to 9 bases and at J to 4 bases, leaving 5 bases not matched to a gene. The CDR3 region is CASRGLGTGELFF. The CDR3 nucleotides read TGTGCCAGTAGGGGGCTTGGCACCGGGGAGCTGTTTTTT.

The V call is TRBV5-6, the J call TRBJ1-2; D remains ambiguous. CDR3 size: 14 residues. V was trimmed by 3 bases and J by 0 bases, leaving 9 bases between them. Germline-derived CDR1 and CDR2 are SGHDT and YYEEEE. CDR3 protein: CASSWVTPNYGYTF. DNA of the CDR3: TGTGCCAGCAGCTGGGTTACACCTAACTATGGCTACACCTTC.

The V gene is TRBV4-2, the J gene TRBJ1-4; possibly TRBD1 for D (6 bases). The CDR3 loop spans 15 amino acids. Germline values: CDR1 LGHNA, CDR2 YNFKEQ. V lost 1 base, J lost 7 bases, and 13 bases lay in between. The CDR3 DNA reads TGTGCCAGCAGCCAAGGGGAGGGGGGGACTGAAAAACTGTTTTTT. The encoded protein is CASSQGEGGTEKLFF.

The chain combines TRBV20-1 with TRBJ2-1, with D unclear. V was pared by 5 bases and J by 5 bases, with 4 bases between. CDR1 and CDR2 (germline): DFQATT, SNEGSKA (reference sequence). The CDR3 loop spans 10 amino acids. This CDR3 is CSAYHNEQFF. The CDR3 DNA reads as TGCAGTGCTTACCACAATGAGCAGTTCTTC.

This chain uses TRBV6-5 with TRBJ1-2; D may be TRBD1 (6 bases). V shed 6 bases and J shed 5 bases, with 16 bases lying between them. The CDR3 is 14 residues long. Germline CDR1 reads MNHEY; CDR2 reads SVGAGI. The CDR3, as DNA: TGTGCCAGCAGCTTCGCCAGGGGTCCATATGGCTACACCTTC. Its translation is CASSFARGPYGYTF.